The 20 T cell receptor beta chains given below trace back to one sample, sequenced in a study of T-cell reconstitution after alpha-beta-depleted transplantation in children. Unique molecular identifiers featured in how the TCRbeta library was prepared. TCRdb reprocessed the PCR reads with MiXCR, giving one entry per CDR3 protein. The sample records over 150,000 distinct CDR3 sequences, more than 9.5% being singletons. The sample here was PBMCs, taken before TCRalphabeta/CD19-depleted stem cell transplant. The origin of the receptors is a boy aged 2-15 years with acute myeloid leukemia, due to receive a stem cell transplant.

This clonotype was counted many times. This rearrangement joins TRBV7-2 to TRBJ1-1; no definite D call. V lost 5 bases and J 1 base, leaving 8 bases between the germline ends. The CDR3 runs to 13 residues. Per germline, CDR1 SGHTA and CDR2 FQGNSA. CDR3 in amino acids: CASSRRRNTEAFF. CDR3 DNA: TGTGCCAGCAGCAGAAGAAGGAACACTGAAGCTTTCTTT.

This clonotype was recorded at least ten times. The chain couples TRBV6-4 to TRBJ2-2; 7 bases line up with TRBD2. Per the germline V gene, CDR1 is MRHNA and CDR2 is SNTAGT. The V gene end was trimmed by 0 bases and the J gene end by 5 bases; junction bases not matched to a gene: 3. The CDR3 totals 15 residues. CDR3 DNA: TGTGCCAGCAGTGACTCGAGGGAGGGGACCGGGGAGCTGTTTTTT. It codes for CASSDSREGTGELFF.

This clonotype was recorded at least ten times. CDR3 bases: TGTGCCAGCAGCTCGGCGGGGTCTGGAAACACCATATATTTT. Its translation: CASSSAGSGNTIYF. This chain joins TRBV13 and TRBJ1-3; D is ambiguous. The CDR3 runs to 14 residues. From germline, CDR1 is PRHDT and CDR2 FYEKMQ (reference sequence). Trimming left V 4 bases short and J 1 base short, with 8 bases between.

This clonotype was recorded many times. The chain uses TRBV18 and TRBJ2-7; 7 bases line up with TRBD1. Trimming cost V 6 bases and J 5 bases; bases outside gene matches: 13. This CDR3 has 15 residues. Germline V CDR1 and CDR2: KGHSH, LQKENI. CDR3: CASSGTDRVIDEQYF. CDR3 DNA sequence: TGTGCCAGCTCGGGAACTGACAGGGTAATCGACGAGCAGTACTTC.

This clonotype was detected ten times or more. J is TRBJ2-2 and V is TRBV5-1; weak D call: TRBD2 (5 bases). The germline V gene encodes CDR1 SGHRS and CDR2 YFSETQ. Trimming cost V 6 bases and J 3 bases, with 9 bases left between them. The CDR3 runs to 13 residues. CDR3 nucleotides: TGCGCCAGCAACCGGGGAGACACCGGGGAGCTGTTTTTT. It translates to CASNRGDTGELFF.

This clonotype was seen many times. The chain carries TRBV19 and TRBJ1-1; possible D gene TRBD1, 5 bases. V lost 7 bases and J lost 0, with 9 bases in between. This CDR3 spans 13 amino acids. Germline CDR1 is LNHDA and CDR2 is SQIVND (reference sequence). The CDR3: CASTGDVNTEAFF. CDR3 DNA sequence: TGTGCCAGTACCGGGGACGTGAACACTGAAGCTTTCTTT.

This sequence joins TRBV20-1 and TRBJ2-5; D might be TRBD1 (5 bases). Trimming took 3 bases from V and 5 from J, leaving 13 bases between them. Germline-derived CDR1 and CDR2 are DFQATT and SNEGSKA (reference sequence). The CDR3 spans 13 residues. The CDR3: CSARLQWGETQYF. In DNA, the CDR3 is TGCAGTGCTAGGCTCCAGTGGGGCGAGACCCAGTACTTC.

At least ten counts were recorded for this clonotype. V gene TRBV18 combines with J gene TRBJ1-5, with 7 positions matching TRBD1. Germline trimming cut 8 bases from V and 5 bases from J; bases unmatched to any gene: 6. Per the germline V gene, CDR1 is KGHSH and CDR2 is LQKENI. The CDR3 has 13 residues. The CDR3 DNA follows: TGTGCCAGCCAGGGACAGCGAGATCAGCCCCAGCATTTT. Amino acid sequence: CASQGQRDQPQHF.

This clonotype has a count of ten or more. The V gene is TRBV5-5, the J gene TRBJ2-1; 8 nucleotides line up with TRBD2. The trim removed 2 bases at V and 3 bases at J, leaving 13 bases unmatched. CDR3 length: 18 amino acids. Germline CDR1 is SGHKS and CDR2 is YYEKEE (reference sequence). The CDR3 here is CASSLGLSGGPLYNEQFF. Written as DNA, the CDR3 is TGTGCCAGCAGCTTAGGCTTAAGCGGGGGCCCACTCTACAATGAGCAGTTCTTC.

This chain uses TRBV10-3 with TRBJ1-1, with D unclear. The germline V and J ends were trimmed by 0 bases and 8 bases, with 10 bases remaining between them. Germline CDR1 reads ENHRY; CDR2 reads SYGVKD. The CDR3 covers 13 residues. CDR3 sequence: CAISESQAGEAFF. The DNA of the CDR3 is TGTGCCATCAGTGAGTCTCAGGCAGGCGAAGCTTTCTTT.

There are many counts of this clonotype. The chain joins TRBV6-1 to TRBJ1-2; TRBD1 aligns across 7 bases. This CDR3 comprises 15 residues. The V gene end was trimmed by 6 bases and the J gene end by 2 bases; junction bases not matched to a gene: 9. Per germline, CDR1 MNHNS and CDR2 SASEGT. The CDR3: CASRGPETGNYGYTF. DNA of the CDR3: TGTGCCAGCAGGGGTCCCGAGACAGGGAACTATGGCTACACCTTC.

The table lists this clonotype with many counts. The V gene is TRBV6-1, the J gene TRBJ2-7; the D gene is possibly TRBD2 (6 bases). The CDR3 consists of 15 residues. The V end lost 5 bases, the J end lost 3 bases, and 17 bases lay between the germline ends. Germline CDR1 is MNHNS and CDR2 is SASEGT. The CDR3 DNA reads as TGTGCCAGCAGTCGCACGTATAGCGGCAGCTACGAGCAGTACTTC. It specifies CASSRTYSGSYEQYF.

In this sample, this clonotype turned up many times. The chain carries TRBV12-3 or TRBV12-4 and TRBJ2-3, with 11 bases identical to TRBD2. The CDR3 length is 16 residues. V was clipped by 1 base and J by 8 bases; unmatched bases: 8. The CDR3 DNA is TGTGCCAGCAGTTTAGGCCTAGCGGGGGGCCGGCGTACGCAGTATTTT. Amino acids: CASSLGLAGGRRTQYF.

This clonotype has at least ten counts. The V call is TRBV5-5, the J call TRBJ1-2; no reliable D call. Germline loops: CDR1 SGHKS, CDR2 YYEKEE (reference sequence). The ends were cut back, 0 bases at V and 2 bases at J, with 11 bases in the middle. There are 15 residues in the CDR3. This CDR3 is CASSLVAGDNYGYTF. The CDR3 DNA reads as TGTGCCAGCAGCTTGGTGGCTGGAGACAACTATGGCTACACCTTC.

This clonotype appeared many times. The chain uses TRBV9 and TRBJ2-7; 7 bases are a match to TRBD2. Germline V gene lookup returns CDR1 SGDLS and CDR2 YYNGEE. There are 16 residues in the CDR3. V lost 0 bases to trimming and J lost 5 bases; unmatched junction nucleotides: 11. DNA of the CDR3: TGTGCCAGCAGCGTAGCTAGCGGACTAGGGTACAACGAGCAGTACTTC. Amino acids: CASSVASGLGYNEQYF.

This clonotype was counted ten times or more. The genes are TRBV28 and TRBJ1-5, with D unclear. Germline CDR1 is MDHEN and CDR2 is SYDVKM. The germline V and J ends were trimmed by 10 bases and 5 bases, with 15 bases remaining between them. This CDR3 is 13 amino acids long. CDR3 protein: CATHKELHQPQHF. DNA of the CDR3: TGTGCCACCCACAAGGAGCTACATCAGCCCCAGCATTTT.

This clonotype was counted many times. The J gene is TRBJ1-1, the V gene TRBV20-1; 9 nucleotides align to TRBD1. From germline, CDR1 is DFQATT and CDR2 SNEGSKA (reference sequence). CDR3 size: 12 residues. The trim removed 6 bases at V and 5 bases at J, leaving 4 bases unmatched. The CDR3 loop reads CSATGGPTEAFF. The CDR3 DNA reads as TGCAGTGCAACAGGGGGCCCAACTGAAGCTTTCTTT.

The table lists this clonotype with many counts. This chain joins TRBV20-1 and TRBJ2-1; D possibly corresponds to TRBD1 (5 bases). Germline loops: CDR1 DFQATT, CDR2 SNEGSKA (reference sequence). This CDR3 has 15 amino acids. Between the trimmed V and J ends, which lost 3 bases and 3 bases, there was a span of 15 bases. The CDR3 is CSASKDNRNYNEQFF. In nucleotides, the CDR3 is TGCAGTGCTAGTAAAGATAACAGGAACTACAATGAGCAGTTCTTC.

This clonotype has at least ten counts. The J gene is TRBJ2-1, the V gene TRBV20-1; 8 nucleotides align to TRBD2. The germline V gene encodes CDR1 DFQATT and CDR2 SNEGSKA (reference sequence). The CDR3 loop spans 15 amino acids. V dropped 6 bases and J dropped 7; count of bases not matched to a gene: 14. CDR3 coding DNA: TGCAGTGCCTCCAAGGCGGGGGGCGGGGTAAATGAGCAGTTCTTC. Protein sequence: CSASKAGGGVNEQFF.

This clonotype was observed many times. The rearrangement links TRBV5-1 to TRBJ2-3; 7 bases agree with TRBD1. After removal of 0 bases from V and 0 bases from J, the junction contained 7 bases not matched to a gene. Germline V gene data show CDR1 as SGHRS and CDR2 as YFSETQ. The CDR3 length is 17 residues. CDR3: CASSLAVGQLSTDTQYF. CDR3 sequence (DNA): TGCGCCAGCAGCTTGGCCGTGGGACAGCTAAGCACAGATACGCAGTATTTT.